The 8 T cell receptor beta chains below all came from one sample that was sequenced in a study of OX40 agonist ivuxolimab in advanced cancers. Receptor libraries were prepared by the immunoSEQ multiplex PCR assay. TCRdb retrieved this table from immuneACCESS and kept in-frame rearrangements only. Not all clones are present; in checked studies, unresolved V genes account for under half, and no reason is known for the remainder. This sample comprises around 74,000 clones, 92% of them detected only once. The ten largest clonotypes hold 11% of the sample. This sample comprised CD4+ or CD8+ T cells sorted from blood, obtained in a trial of the OX40 agonist ivuxolimab. The receptors stem from an adult with an advanced solid tumor such as melanoma, head and neck, liver or kidney cancer.

The chain has TRBV4-1 and TRBJ1-1; tentative D call: TRBD1 (5 bases). Germline V gene data show CDR1 as MGHRA and CDR2 as YSYEKL. Trimming pared 3 bases from V and 5 bases from J, leaving 13 bases between. This CDR3 contains 14 residues. The CDR3 DNA is TGCGCCAGCAGCCAGGGGCCGACCTGGACTGAAGCTTTCTTT. It yields the protein CASSQGPTWTEAFF.

This chain links TRBV19 with TRBJ2-6; D call uncertain. V dropped 7 bases and J dropped 0 bases, with 7 bases sitting between them. The CDR3 has 14 residues. CDR1 is LNHDA, CDR2 SQIVND, per germline (reference sequence). CDR3 in amino acids: CASTYLSGANVLTF. The DNA for the CDR3 is TGTGCCAGTACCTACCTCTCTGGGGCCAACGTCCTGACTTTC.

V and J are TRBV7-8 and TRBJ2-3; D unresolved. Germline V CDR1 and CDR2: SGHVS, FQNEAQ. The CDR3 contains 14 residues. The V end was cut by 2 bases, the J end by 0 bases, with 6 bases between. The CDR3 sequence: CASSLTLSTDTQYF. The CDR3 DNA sequence: TGTGCCAGCAGCTTAACACTGAGCACAGATACGCAGTATTTT.

The chain carries TRBV6-5 and TRBJ2-1; TRBD2 might be the D (5 bases). V was cut by 6 bases and J by 4 bases, with 16 bases left in between. The germline V gene has CDR1 MNHEY and CDR2 SVGAGI. CDR3 length equals 15 residues. This CDR3 reads CASSQLTTQYNEQFF. The CDR3 bases are TGTGCCAGCAGCCAGCTGACTACCCAGTACAATGAGCAGTTCTTC.

This rearrangement joins TRBV6-4 to TRBJ2-3, with TRBD2 matching over 8 bases. Trimming cost V 5 bases and J 1 base; bases outside gene matches: 11. The CDR3 runs 17 residues. CDR1 is MRHNA, CDR2 SNTAGT, per germline. CDR3 protein: CASSPVSSGGGTDTQYF. In nucleotides, the CDR3 is TGTGCCAGCAGTCCCGTAAGCAGCGGGGGAGGCACAGATACGCAGTATTTT.

The chain uses TRBV7-8 and TRBJ2-3; weak D call: TRBD1 (6 bases). V was clipped by 2 bases and J by 1 base, with 10 bases between them. Germline values: CDR1 SGHVS, CDR2 FQNEAQ. The CDR3 has 15 amino acids. CDR3 bases: TGTGCCAGCAGCTTATTCGAGGGGGGCACAGATACGCAGTATTTT. It translates to CASSLFEGGTDTQYF.

The CDR3 region has the DNA TGTGCCAGTACTAATCTGAACACTGAAGCTTTCTTT. Its translation is CASTNLNTEAFF. The V gene is TRBV19, the J gene TRBJ1-1; D remains ambiguous. The V gene lost 7 bases and the J gene lost 0 bases, with 6 bases spanning the gap. The CDR3 extends over 12 amino acids. The germline gives CDR1 LNHDA, CDR2 SQIVND (reference sequence).

This chain joins TRBV11-2 and TRBJ1-6; the D gene is possibly TRBD1 (6 bases). V gave up 5 bases and J gave up 11 bases, with 22 bases separating them. This CDR3 is built from 16 residues. The germline CDR1 and CDR2 sequences are SGHAT and FQNNGV. The CDR3 here is CASSTRNTGFLTPLHF. The CDR3 bases are TGTGCCAGCAGCACGCGAAATACAGGGTTTCTAACACCCCTCCACTTT.